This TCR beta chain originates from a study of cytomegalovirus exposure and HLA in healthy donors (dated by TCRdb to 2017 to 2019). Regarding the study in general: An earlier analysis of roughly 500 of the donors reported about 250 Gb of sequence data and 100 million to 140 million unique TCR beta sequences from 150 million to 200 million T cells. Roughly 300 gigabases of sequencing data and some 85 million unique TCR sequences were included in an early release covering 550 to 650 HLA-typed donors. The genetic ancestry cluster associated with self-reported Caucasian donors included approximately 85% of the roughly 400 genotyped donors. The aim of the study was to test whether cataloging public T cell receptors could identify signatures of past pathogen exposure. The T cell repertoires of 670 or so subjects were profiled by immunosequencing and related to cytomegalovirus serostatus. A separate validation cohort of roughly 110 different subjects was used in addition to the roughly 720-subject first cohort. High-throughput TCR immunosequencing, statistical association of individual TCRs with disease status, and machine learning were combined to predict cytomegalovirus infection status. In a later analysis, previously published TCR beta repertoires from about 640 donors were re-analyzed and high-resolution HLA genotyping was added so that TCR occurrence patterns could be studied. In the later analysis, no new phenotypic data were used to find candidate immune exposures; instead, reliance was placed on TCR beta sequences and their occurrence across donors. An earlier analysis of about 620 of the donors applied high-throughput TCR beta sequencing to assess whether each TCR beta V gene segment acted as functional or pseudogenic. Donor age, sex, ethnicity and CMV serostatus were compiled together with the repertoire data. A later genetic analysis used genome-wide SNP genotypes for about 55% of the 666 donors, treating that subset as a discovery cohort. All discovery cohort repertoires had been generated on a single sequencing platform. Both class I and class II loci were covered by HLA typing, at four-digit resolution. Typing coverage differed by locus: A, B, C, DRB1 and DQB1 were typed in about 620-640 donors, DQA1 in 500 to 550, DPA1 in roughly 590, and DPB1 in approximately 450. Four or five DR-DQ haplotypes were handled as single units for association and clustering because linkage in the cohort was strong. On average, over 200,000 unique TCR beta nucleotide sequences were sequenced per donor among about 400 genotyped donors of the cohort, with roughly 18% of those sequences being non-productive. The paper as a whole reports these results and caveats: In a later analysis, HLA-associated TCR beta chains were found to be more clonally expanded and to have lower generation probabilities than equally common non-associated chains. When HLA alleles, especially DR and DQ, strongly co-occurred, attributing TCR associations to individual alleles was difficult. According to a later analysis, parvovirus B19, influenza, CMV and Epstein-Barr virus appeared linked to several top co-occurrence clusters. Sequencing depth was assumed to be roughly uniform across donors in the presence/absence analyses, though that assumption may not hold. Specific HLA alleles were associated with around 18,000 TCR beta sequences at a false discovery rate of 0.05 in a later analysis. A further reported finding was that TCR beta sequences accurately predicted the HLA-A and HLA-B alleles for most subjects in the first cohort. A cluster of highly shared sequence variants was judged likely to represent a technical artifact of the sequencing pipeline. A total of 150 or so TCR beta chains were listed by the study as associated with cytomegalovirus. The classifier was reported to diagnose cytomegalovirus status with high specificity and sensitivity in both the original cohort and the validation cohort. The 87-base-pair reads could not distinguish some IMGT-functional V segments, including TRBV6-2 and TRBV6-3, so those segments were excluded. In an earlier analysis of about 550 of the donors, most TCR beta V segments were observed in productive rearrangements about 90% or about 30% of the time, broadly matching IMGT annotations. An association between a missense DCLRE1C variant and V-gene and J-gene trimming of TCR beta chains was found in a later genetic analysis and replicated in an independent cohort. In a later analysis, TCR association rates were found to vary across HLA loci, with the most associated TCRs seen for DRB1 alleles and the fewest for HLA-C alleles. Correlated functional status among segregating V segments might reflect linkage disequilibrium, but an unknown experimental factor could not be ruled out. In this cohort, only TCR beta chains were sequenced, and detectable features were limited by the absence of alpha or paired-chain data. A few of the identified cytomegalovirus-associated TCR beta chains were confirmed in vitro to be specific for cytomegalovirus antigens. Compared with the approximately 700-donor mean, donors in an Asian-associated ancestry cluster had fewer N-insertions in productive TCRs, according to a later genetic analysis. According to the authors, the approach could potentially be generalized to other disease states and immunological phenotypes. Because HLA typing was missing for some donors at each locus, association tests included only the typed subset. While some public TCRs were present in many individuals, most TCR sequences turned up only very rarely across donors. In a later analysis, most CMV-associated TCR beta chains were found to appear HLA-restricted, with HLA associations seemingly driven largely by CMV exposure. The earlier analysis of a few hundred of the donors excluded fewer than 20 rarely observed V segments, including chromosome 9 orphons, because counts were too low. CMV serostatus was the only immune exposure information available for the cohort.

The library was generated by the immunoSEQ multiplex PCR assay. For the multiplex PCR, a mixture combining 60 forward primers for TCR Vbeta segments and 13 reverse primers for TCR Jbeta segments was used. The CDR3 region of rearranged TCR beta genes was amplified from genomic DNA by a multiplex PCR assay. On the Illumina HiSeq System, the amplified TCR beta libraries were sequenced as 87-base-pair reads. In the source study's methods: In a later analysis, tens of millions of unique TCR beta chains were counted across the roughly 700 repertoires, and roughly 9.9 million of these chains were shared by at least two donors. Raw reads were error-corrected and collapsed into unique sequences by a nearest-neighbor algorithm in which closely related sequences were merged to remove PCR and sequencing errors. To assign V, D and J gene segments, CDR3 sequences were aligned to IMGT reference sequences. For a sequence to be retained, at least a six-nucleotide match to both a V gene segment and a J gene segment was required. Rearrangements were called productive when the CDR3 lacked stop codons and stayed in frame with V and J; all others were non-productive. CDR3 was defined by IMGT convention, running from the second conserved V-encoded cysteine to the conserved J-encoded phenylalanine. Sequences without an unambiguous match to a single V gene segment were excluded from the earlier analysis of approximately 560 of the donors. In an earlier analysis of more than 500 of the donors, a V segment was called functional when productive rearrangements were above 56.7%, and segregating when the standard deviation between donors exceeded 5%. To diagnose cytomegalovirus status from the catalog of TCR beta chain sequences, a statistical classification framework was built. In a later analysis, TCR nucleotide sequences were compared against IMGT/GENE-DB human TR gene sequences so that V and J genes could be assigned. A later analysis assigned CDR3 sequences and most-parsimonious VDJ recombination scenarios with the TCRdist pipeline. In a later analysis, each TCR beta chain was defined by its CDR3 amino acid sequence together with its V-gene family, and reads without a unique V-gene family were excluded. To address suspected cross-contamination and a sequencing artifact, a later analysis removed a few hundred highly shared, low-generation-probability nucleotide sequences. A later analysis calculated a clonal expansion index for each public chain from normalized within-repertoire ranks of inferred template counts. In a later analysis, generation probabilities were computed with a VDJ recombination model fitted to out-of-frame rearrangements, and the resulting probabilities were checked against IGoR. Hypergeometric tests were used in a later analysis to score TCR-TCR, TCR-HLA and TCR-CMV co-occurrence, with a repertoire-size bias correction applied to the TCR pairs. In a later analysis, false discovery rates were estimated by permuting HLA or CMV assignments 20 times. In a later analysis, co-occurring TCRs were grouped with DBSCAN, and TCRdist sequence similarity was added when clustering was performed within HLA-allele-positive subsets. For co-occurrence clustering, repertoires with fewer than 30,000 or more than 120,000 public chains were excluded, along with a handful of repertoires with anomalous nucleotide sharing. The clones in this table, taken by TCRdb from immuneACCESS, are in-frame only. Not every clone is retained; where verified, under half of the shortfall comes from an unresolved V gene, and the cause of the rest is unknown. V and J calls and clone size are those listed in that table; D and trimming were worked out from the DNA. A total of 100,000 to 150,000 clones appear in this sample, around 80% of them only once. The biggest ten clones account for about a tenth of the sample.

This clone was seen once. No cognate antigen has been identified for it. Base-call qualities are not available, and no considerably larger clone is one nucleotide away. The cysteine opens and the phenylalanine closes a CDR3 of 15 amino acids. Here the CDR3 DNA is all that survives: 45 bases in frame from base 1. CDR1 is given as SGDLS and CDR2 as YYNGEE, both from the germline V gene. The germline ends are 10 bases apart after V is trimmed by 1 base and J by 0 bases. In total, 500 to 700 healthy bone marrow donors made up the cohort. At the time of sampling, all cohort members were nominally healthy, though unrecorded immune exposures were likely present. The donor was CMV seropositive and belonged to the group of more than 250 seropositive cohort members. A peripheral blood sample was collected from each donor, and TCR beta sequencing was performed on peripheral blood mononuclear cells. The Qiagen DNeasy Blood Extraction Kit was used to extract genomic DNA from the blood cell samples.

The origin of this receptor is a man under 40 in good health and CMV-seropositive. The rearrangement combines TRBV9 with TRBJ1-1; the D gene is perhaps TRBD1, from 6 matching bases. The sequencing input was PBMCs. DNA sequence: TGTGCCAGCAGCGTATTACAGGGTATGAACACTGAAGCTTTCTTT. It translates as CASSVLQGMNTEAFF.